This T cell receptor beta chain was retrieved from a study of blood T cell repertoires in COVID-19. Looking at the study overall: COVID-19 samples, acute and convalescent, were from the United States, Italy and Spain. From T cells, B-cell-depleted T cells, or PBMCs came the material, which was cDNA or gDNA.

V was trimmed by 4 bases and J by 7 bases, leaving 20 bases between them. Germline V gene lookup returns CDR1 MNHNS and CDR2 SASEGT. The CDR3 consists of 16 residues. In the study's own analysis: Scientists estimated how many nucleated cells there were by amplifying reference gene primers. The assay was immunoSEQ multiplex PCR, and TCRdb's table has in-frame clones only and misses some. V and J calls and clone size are given by that table; D and trimming were obtained from the DNA. This sample has a few hundred thousand clones, with more than 75% found just once. The sequence was collected from a human donor in a cohort sampled during active COVID-19. The sample comprised peripheral blood. The chain has TRBV6-1 and TRBJ2-1; possibly TRBD2 for D (6 bases). In DNA, the CDR3 is TGTGCCAGCAGTGTTAGCGGAAACCTCCAGTGGAATGAGCAGTTCTTC. It encodes CASSVSGNLQWNEQFF.